The 30 T cell receptor beta chains in this list originate from one sample, sequenced in a study of identifying expanded T cells in peripheral blood. Profiled with immunoSEQ multiplex PCR; TCRdb holds only in-frame clones, not every one. The repertoire includes around 90,000 clones, 88% of them detected once, and 4% to 4.5% sits in the top ten. The sequencing input was blood. The receptors derive from a person aged 18 to 70 in good health.

The genes are TRBV19 and TRBJ2-1; 11 bases match TRBD2. The CDR3 is 15 residues long. Germline V gene sequence: CDR1 LNHDA, CDR2 SQIVND (reference sequence). V lost 1 base to trimming and J lost 9 bases; unmatched junction nucleotides: 5. Here the CDR3 DNA reads TGTGCCAGTAGTATAGTAACTAGCGGGAGTACTGAGCAGTTCTTC. Its translation: CASSIVTSGSTEQFF.

This chain links TRBV9 with TRBJ1-1; the D gene is possibly TRBD1 (5 bases). CDR1 is SGDLS and CDR2 is YYNGEE in the germline V gene. CDR3 length: 12 amino acids. The V and J ends lost 8 bases and 0 bases respectively, with 8 bases between them. In DNA, the CDR3 is TGTGCCAGTTCCAGGGTGAACACTGAAGCTTTCTTT. Translation gives CASSRVNTEAFF.

The V and J genes are TRBV27 and TRBJ2-7; 7 positions match TRBD2. Germline loops: CDR1 MNHEY, CDR2 SMNVEV (reference sequence). The CDR3 extends over 14 amino acids. The V segment lost 6 bases and the J segment 3 bases; nucleotides outside the gene matches: 8. CDR3 sequence: CASRVGLADYEQYF. The CDR3 DNA sequence: TGTGCCAGCAGGGTGGGTCTAGCGGACTACGAGCAGTACTTC.

This clone came up once. The chain has TRBV9 and TRBJ1-3; D might be TRBD1 (6 bases). This CDR3 region has 14 residues. Trimming cost V 5 bases and J 2 bases, with 11 bases left between them. Germline V gene data show CDR1 as SGDLS and CDR2 as YYNGEE. The CDR3 sequence: CASRKGGAGNTIYF. The CDR3 DNA reads TGTGCCAGCAGGAAAGGGGGGGCTGGAAACACCATATATTTT.

This clone appeared a few times. V usage is TRBV23-1 and J usage is TRBJ2-5; D might be TRBD1 (5 bases). TRBV23-1 is filed as an ORF, its function uncertain. V lost 2 bases and J 4 bases, leaving 5 bases between the germline ends. The CDR3 covers 12 residues. CDR3 sequence reads: CASSQQGETQYF. Written as DNA, the CDR3 is TGCGCCAGCAGTCAACAGGGAGAGACCCAGTACTTC.

This chain joins TRBV4-2 and TRBJ2-7; D is uncertain. Trimming removed 0 bases at V and 3 bases at J, with 6 bases between. The germline V gene encodes CDR1 LGHNA and CDR2 YNFKEQ. CDR3 length: 13 residues. This chain's CDR3 is CASSQEPLYEQYF. For the CDR3, the DNA is TGTGCCAGCAGCCAAGAGCCCCTCTACGAGCAGTACTTC.

The chain employs TRBV6-1 and TRBJ1-4, with 12 bases matching TRBD1. The CDR3 spans 14 residues. V trimming: 6 bases; J trimming: 8 bases; junction bases outside the gene matches: 4. Germline assignment: CDR1 MNHNS and CDR2 SASEGT. CDR3 bases: TGTGCCAGCAGCTGGGACAGGGGGCAAGAAAAACTGTTTTTT. This sequence encodes CASSWDRGQEKLFF.

This clone was observed a handful of times. The CDR3 DNA sequence: TGTGCCAGCAGCCAAGAACGAGGGAGCTCCTACGAGCAGTACTTC. It translates to CASSQERGSSYEQYF. The chain recombines TRBV4-2 with TRBJ2-7; TRBD2 might be the D (5 bases). There are 15 residues in the CDR3. V lost 0 bases, J lost 0 bases, and 9 bases lay in between. Germline V lookup: CDR1 LGHNA, CDR2 YNFKEQ.

The chain couples TRBV5-1 to TRBJ2-7, with D possibly TRBD2 on 6 matching bases. The V gene lost 4 bases and the J gene lost 2 bases, with 10 bases spanning the gap. The CDR3 totals 13 residues. Looked up from germline, CDR1 is SGHRS and CDR2 is YFSETQ. Here the CDR3 reads CASSNTGAYEQYF. The CDR3 coding sequence is TGCGCCAGCAGCAACACGGGAGCCTACGAGCAGTACTTC.

This clone showed up just once. This chain uses TRBV18 with TRBJ2-2; 8 bases fit TRBD2. Looked up from germline, CDR1 is KGHSH and CDR2 is LQKENI. The length of the CDR3 is 16 residues. V gave up 3 bases and J gave up 0 bases; unmatched junction bases: 3. In DNA form, the CDR3 reads TGTGCCAGCTCACCCCTTAGCGGGACGAACACCGGGGAGCTGTTTTTT. Its translation: CASSPLSGTNTGELFF. Drawing the rest from reference TRBV18 and TRBJ2-2, the complete variable domain is NAGVMQNPRHLVRRRGQEARLRCSPMKGHSHVYWYRQLPEEGLKFMVYLQKENIIDESGMPKERFSAEFPKEGPSILRIQQVVRGDSAAYFCASSPLSGTNTGELFFGEGSRLTVL.

The chain couples TRBV19 to TRBJ2-3; 9 bases agree with TRBD2. The germline V gene has CDR1 LNHDA and CDR2 SQIVND (reference sequence). Trimming took 3 bases from V and 0 from J; bases not matched to a gene: 7. The CDR3 runs to 17 residues. The CDR3 protein is CASSILAGPSSTDTQYF. CDR3 DNA: TGTGCCAGTAGTATCCTAGCGGGACCCTCTAGCACAGATACGCAGTATTTT. Together with reference TRBV19 and TRBJ2-3, the CDR3 gives the full variable domain: DGGITQSPKYLFRKEGQNVTLSCEQNLNHDAMYWYRQDPGQGLRLIYYSQIVNDFQKGDIAEGYSVSREKKESFPLTVTSAQKNPTAFYLCASSILAGPSSTDTQYFGPGTRLTVL.

V and J are TRBV6-4 and TRBJ2-1; D could derive from TRBD1 or TRBD2 (5 bases each). CDR3 length: 13 amino acids. Per germline, CDR1 MRHNA and CDR2 SNTAGT. The V end was cut by 3 bases, the J end by 6 bases, with 9 bases between. DNA of the CDR3: TGTGCCAGCAGTGAGGGGGAAAGCAATGAGCAGTTCTTC. It specifies CASSEGESNEQFF.

This chain connects TRBV9 to TRBJ2-3, with 8 nucleotides matching TRBD2. The CDR3 has 14 residues. V lost 4 bases and J lost 3; bases outside the gene matches: 4. From germline, CDR1 is SGDLS and CDR2 YYNGEE. DNA for the CDR3: TGTGCCAGCAGCCCGGGAGGGTGGACAGATACGCAGTATTTT. Translated: CASSPGGWTDTQYF.

The chain couples TRBV29-1 to TRBJ1-5; D unclear. The V end was cut by 3 bases, the J end by 4 bases, with 7 bases between. CDR1 is SQVTM, CDR2 ANQGSEA, per germline. This CDR3 spans 12 amino acids. DNA for the CDR3: TGCAGCGTTGAGGATGGAAATCAGCCCCAGCATTTT. Translating gives CSVEDGNQPQHF.

V gene TRBV6-5 combines with J gene TRBJ2-7; 8 bases map to TRBD1. Germline V CDR1 and CDR2: MNHEY, SVGAGI. The CDR3 loop spans 13 amino acids. J lost 0 bases, V lost 6 bases, and 1 base had no gene match. CDR3 bases: TGTGCCAGCAGAGGGACAGGCTCCTACGAGCAGTACTTC. Amino acids: CASRGTGSYEQYF.

Note on this clone: The junction departs from germline at one end; a sequencing error may be responsible. V gene TRBV30 combines with J gene TRBJ2-7; 9 bases are shared with TRBD1. The CDR3 has 13 residues. Germline loops: CDR1 GTSNPN, CDR2 SVGIG (reference sequence). The CDR3 region has the DNA TGTGCTTGGAAAGGGGACAGGGACCACGAGCAGTACTTC. Amino acids: CAWKGDRDHEQYF. Combining the CDR3 with reference TRBV30 and TRBJ2-7 gives the whole variable domain SQTIHQWPATLVQPVGSPLSLECTVEGTSNPNLYWYRQAAGRGLQLLFYSVGIGQISSEVPQNLSASRPQDRQFILSSKKLLLSDSGFYLCAWKGDRDHEQYFGPGTRLTVT.

The chain recombines TRBV4-1 with TRBJ1-4; no clear D. Germline CDR1 MGHRA, CDR2 YSYEKL. CDR3 size: 15 residues. Trimming left V 6 bases short and J 0 bases short, with 11 bases between. The CDR3 loop reads CASRRSGTTNEKLFF. CDR3 DNA: TGCGCCAGCAGGCGCTCCGGGACAACTAATGAAAAACTGTTTTTT.

The chain is built from TRBV6-1 and TRBJ1-2, with 8 nucleotides matching TRBD1. V trimming: 4 bases; J trimming: 8 bases; junction bases outside the gene matches: 12. This CDR3 contains 15 residues. In germline, CDR1 is MNHNS, CDR2 SASEGT. This CDR3 reads CASSGIPQGAHGYTF. CDR3 DNA: TGTGCCAGCAGTGGGATACCGCAGGGGGCTCACGGCTACACCTTC.

The chain joins TRBV5-4 to TRBJ2-2; possible D gene TRBD1, 5 bases. This CDR3 region has 15 residues. The V gene lost 5 bases and the J gene lost 5 bases, with 16 bases spanning the gap. Germline-derived CDR1 and CDR2 are SGHNT and YYREEE (reference sequence). The CDR3 region is CASRDSGYLTGELFF. CDR3 coding DNA: TGTGCCAGCAGGGATTCAGGGTATCTAACCGGGGAGCTGTTTTTT. Using reference TRBV5-4 and TRBJ2-2 for the parts outside the CDR3, the full variable domain is ETGVTQSPTHLIKTRGQQVTLRCSSQSGHNTVSWYQQALGQGPQFIFQYYREEENGRGNFPPRFSGLQFPNYSSELNVNALELDDSALYLCASRDSGYLTGELFFGEGSRLTVL.

The chain carries TRBV10-1 and TRBJ2-7; 11 nucleotides align to TRBD2. The J segment lost 6 bases and the V segment lost 2 bases, leaving 0 bases of the junction unmatched. Per germline, CDR1 WNHNN and CDR2 SYGVQD (reference sequence). The CDR3 consists of 13 residues. The CDR3 DNA is TGCGCCAGCAGTGAGACTAGCGGGAGCGAGCAGTACTTC. Amino acids: CASSETSGSEQYF.

J is TRBJ1-5 and V is TRBV27; no reliable D call. This CDR3 has 16 amino acids. CDR1 MNHEY and CDR2 SMNVEV come from the germline V gene (reference sequence). The V gene lost 1 base and the J gene lost 0 bases, with 10 bases spanning the gap. The DNA for the CDR3 is TGTGCCAGCAGTTTATTGGGTTTGCCTAGCAATCAGCCCCAGCATTTT. It encodes CASSLLGLPSNQPQHF.

The chain joins TRBV6-1 to TRBJ2-2, with 13 bases identical to TRBD2. Germline-derived CDR1 and CDR2 are MNHNS and SASEGT. The J segment lost 6 bases and the V segment lost 4 bases, leaving 5 bases of the junction unmatched. This CDR3 region has 16 residues. The CDR3 DNA is TGTGCCAGCAGTGGGACTAGCGGGAGTACCTCCGGGGAGCTGTTTTTT. This sequence encodes CASSGTSGSTSGELFF.

The gene calls are TRBV7-9 and TRBJ2-5, with D maybe TRBD2 (5 bases). The V gene lost 1 base and the J gene lost 1 base, with 10 bases spanning the gap. The length of the CDR3 is 15 residues. In germline, CDR1 is SEHNR, CDR2 FQNEAQ (reference sequence). CDR3 bases: TGTGCCAGCAGCTTAGAAGGGCGGGTCCAAGAGACCCAGTACTTC. It is translated as CASSLEGRVQETQYF.

This chain connects TRBV4-3 to TRBJ2-1; weak D call: TRBD1 (6 bases). The V gene lost 0 bases and the J gene lost 1 base, with 16 bases spanning the gap. This CDR3 has 18 amino acids. CDR1 LGHNA and CDR2 YSLEER come from the germline V gene. CDR3 coding DNA: TGCGCCAGCAGCCAAGATCGTTTAGGGGGTAGGTCCTACAATGAGCAGTTCTTC. As protein: CASSQDRLGGRSYNEQFF.

This clone has only a few counts. This chain connects TRBV7-8 to TRBJ1-3, with 8 bases matching TRBD1. Germline V gene data show CDR1 as SGHVS and CDR2 as FQNEAQ. V was pared by 5 bases and J by 0 bases, with 9 bases of the junction left unmatched. The length of the CDR3 is 17 residues. The CDR3 loop reads CASSPTTGEYSGNTIYF. As DNA, the CDR3 is TGTGCCAGCAGCCCAACGACAGGGGAATACTCTGGAAACACCATATATTTT.

The gene calls are TRBV10-2 and TRBJ2-4, with a weak D call TRBD2 (6 bases). V was pared by 1 base and J by 0 bases, with 19 bases between. Germline V gene lookup returns CDR1 WSHSY and CDR2 SAAADI. This CDR3 region has 19 residues. In DNA, the CDR3 is TGCGCCAGCAGTGAGTACTTGATGAGCGCGGGGATAGCCAAAAACATTCAGTACTTC. Protein sequence: CASSEYLMSAGIAKNIQYF.

The J gene is TRBJ2-5, the V gene TRBV5-6; D call uncertain. The CDR3 spans 15 residues. V gave up 3 bases and J gave up 3 bases, with 15 bases separating them. Germline CDR1 reads SGHDT; CDR2 reads YYEEEE. CDR3 in DNA: TGTGCCAGCAGCTCCCCGGGTGTCTGGGAAGAGACCCAGTACTTC. Encoded protein: CASSSPGVWEETQYF.

V usage is TRBV5-8 and J usage is TRBJ2-3; 10 positions match TRBD2. The CDR3 consists of 15 residues. V shed 0 bases, J shed 5 bases, and the junction held 3 bases outside the gene matches. Germline CDR1 and CDR2: SGHTS and YDEGEE. The chain's CDR3 is CASSLGSGGGDTQYF. In nucleotides, the CDR3 is TGTGCCAGCAGCTTGGGCAGCGGGGGGGGAGATACGCAGTATTTT.

This clone was counted a single time. The genes are TRBV5-8 and TRBJ2-7; D tentatively reads TRBD1 or TRBD2 (5 bases each). CDR1 and CDR2 (germline): SGHTS, YDEGEE. V was pared by 4 bases and J by 0 bases, with 17 bases between. This CDR3 has 16 residues. The CDR3 protein is CASSEPGRTVSYEQYF. In nucleotides, the CDR3 is TGTGCCAGCAGCGAACCGGGACGCACCGTCTCCTACGAGCAGTACTTC. Supplemented by reference TRBV5-8 and TRBJ2-7, the full variable domain reads EAGVTQSPTHLIKTRGQQATLRCSPISGHTSVYWYQQALGLGLQFLLWYDEGEERNRGNFPPRFSGRQFPNYSSELNVNALELEDSALYLCASSEPGRTVSYEQYFGPGTRLTVT.

This chain links TRBV7-8 with TRBJ1-1, with D maybe TRBD1 (5 bases). Germline V CDR1 and CDR2: SGHVS, FQNEAQ. The germline V and J ends were trimmed by 4 bases and 0 bases, with 15 bases remaining between them. The CDR3 has 16 amino acids. This CDR3 is CASSSGLLLMNTEAFF. DNA of the CDR3: TGTGCCAGCAGCTCGGGACTTCTTCTCATGAACACTGAAGCTTTCTTT.